The present T cell receptor (beta chain) was sequenced within a study of blood T cell repertoires in COVID-19 (dated by TCRdb to the early 2020s). At the level of the whole study: Samples covering the acute and convalescent phases of COVID-19 were provided by collaborators in the United States, Italy and Spain. The repertoires were made available in a free public database intended to serve as a resource for research on the immune response to SARS-CoV-2. Where HLA class I and class II types were available, the types were taken from metadata supplied by the sample provider, not from assay-based typing. The prospective study material was composed of cDNA or gDNA derived from T cells, B-cell-depleted T cells, or PBMCs. A de-identified subject ID, COVID-19 status, age in years and sex were almost always included in the sample metadata. The samples were drawn from the first 160 participants of the ongoing ImmuneRACE study and from over a thousand subjects provided by 6 global collaborators. Deeply sampled blood TCRbeta repertoires from subjects exposed to, actively infected with, or recovered from COVID-19 were included in the dataset. Study-wide findings and limitations: The amount of clinical and demographic metadata varied by source and participant and was provided uncurated.

On this clone itself: What antigen it recognizes has not been identified. Within one base of it there is no much larger clone, and no base qualities were kept.

The immunoSEQ Assay, a bias-controlled multiplex PCR, was used to amplify TCRbeta CDR3 regions from genomic DNA. The paper's processing steps were these. The number of nucleated cells in each sample was estimated by amplification of reference gene primers within the assay. To quantify the absolute abundance of each unique TCRbeta CDR3 rearrangement, sequence reads were collapsed and filtered. For each sample, productive Simpson clonality was calculated by taking the square root of Simpson's diversity index across productive rearrangements. TCRdb stores this immuneACCESS table with in-frame sequences only. Part of the clones is absent; in the studies checked, under half of the shortfall reflects unresolved V genes, and no reason is known for the rest. That table is the source of V, J and clone size, and D and trimming were worked out from the DNA. Counted in this sample were about 340,000 clones; 83% of them appeared once. In total, the top ten clones hold 2.5% to 3% of the sample.

Whole blood was collected in K2EDTA tubes by collaborating institutions according to the institutions' own protocols. For TCRbeta analysis, collaborators shipped samples in one of three forms: frozen whole blood, isolated PBMCs, or DNA extracted from either of those sample types. The TCR originated in a man aged 25 to 40 with active or convalescent COVID-19. The source material was peripheral blood.

The CDR3 protein sequence reads: CASSLSTDTQYF. In nucleotides, the sequence is TGTGCCAGCAGCCTTTCCACAGATACGCAGTATTTT. The chain is encoded by TRBV11-3 joined to TRBJ2-3, with the D gene not clear enough to name. CDR1 is given as SGHNT and CDR2 as YENEEA, both from the germline V gene. V loses 5 bases, J loses 2 bases, and the germline ends lie 5 bases apart. Taken from cysteine to phenylalanine, the CDR3 has 12 residues. Only CDR3 DNA is held: 36 bases, read in frame from base 1.